What follows are 31 T cell receptor beta chains derived from one specimen sequenced in a study of CD8 T cells in Susac syndrome. Random hexamers served to reverse transcribe roughly 0.45 to 1 ug RNA. MiXCR, applied by TCRdb to the immunoSEQ multiplex PCR reads, yields one record per CDR3 protein. This sample has approximately 190,000 distinct CDR3 sequences; roughly 94% occur once, and the top ten carry about 0.17%. Input material: CD8+ T cells from PBMCs. These receptors all come from a human donor with Susac syndrome.

The CDR3 region is CASSLVGLRAFGYTF. In nucleotides, the CDR3 is TGTGCCAGCAGCTTGGTGGGCCTGAGGGCTTTTGGCTACACCTTC. The gene calls are TRBV5-4 and TRBJ1-2; D unclear. V was shortened by 0 bases and J by 7 bases, with 16 bases between the two germline ends. This CDR3 is 15 amino acids long. The germline V gene encodes CDR1 SGHNT and CDR2 YYREEE (reference sequence).

J is TRBJ2-1 and V is TRBV7-9, with D unresolved. V dropped 4 bases and J dropped 7 bases, with 8 bases sitting between them. The CDR3 contains 12 residues. Germline CDR1 is SEHNR and CDR2 is FQNEAQ (reference sequence). CDR3 bases: TGTGCCAGCAGCTCCGATTTGAATGAGCAGTTCTTC. Encoded protein: CASSSDLNEQFF.

The V and J genes are TRBV14 and TRBJ1-1; D is unclear. From germline, CDR1 is SGHDN and CDR2 FVKESK. The CDR3 consists of 13 residues. The ends were cut back, 4 bases at V and 3 bases at J, with 9 bases in the middle. Here the CDR3 DNA reads TGTGCCAGCAGCCTTTCATACCACACTGAAGCTTTCTTT. It codes for CASSLSYHTEAFF.

The chain has TRBV11-2 and TRBJ2-7; weak D call: TRBD2 (7 bases). Trimming pared 1 base from V and 4 bases from J, leaving 14 bases between. The germline V gene has CDR1 SGHAT and CDR2 FQNNGV. This CDR3 comprises 15 residues. CDR3 protein: CASSLVVGGRYEQYF. The CDR3 bases are TGTGCCAGCAGCTTAGTTGTGGGGGGGCGGTACGAGCAGTACTTC.

There are a few counts of this clonotype. V and J are TRBV20-1 and TRBJ1-1; D gene uncertain. CDR1 and CDR2 (germline): DFQATT, SNEGSKA (reference sequence). Trimming pared 3 bases from V and 5 bases from J, leaving 4 bases between. The CDR3 covers 10 residues. CDR3 in DNA: TGCAGTGCTAGTTTGACTGAAGCTTTCTTT. Amino acid sequence: CSASLTEAFF.

CDR3 residues: CASSLVTSRRPEAFF. CDR3 coding DNA: TGTGCCAGCAGCTTAGTGACAAGCCGACGGCCTGAAGCTTTCTTT. The J gene is TRBJ1-1, the V gene TRBV7-9; D gene unclear. The CDR3 totals 15 residues. Germline CDR1 is SEHNR and CDR2 is FQNEAQ (reference sequence). The V and J ends lost 1 base and 6 bases respectively, with 15 bases between them.

This clonotype was detected once. The chain employs TRBV7-9 and TRBJ1-1; the D is unclear. CDR1 is SEHNR and CDR2 is FQNEAQ in the germline V gene (reference sequence). Trimming removed 4 bases from V and 0 bases from J, with 9 bases in between. This CDR3 region has 14 residues. The CDR3 is CASSWDWVNTEAFF. In nucleotides, the CDR3 is TGTGCCAGCAGCTGGGATTGGGTGAACACTGAAGCTTTCTTT.

The V gene is TRBV3-1, the J gene TRBJ2-5, with D perhaps matching TRBD2 (6 bases). Germline V lookup: CDR1 LGHDT, CDR2 YNNKEL (reference sequence). The CDR3 is 14 residues long. Trimming removed 4 bases from V and 2 bases from J, with 11 bases in between. In DNA form, the CDR3 reads TGTGCCAGCAGCCCGATTCGGGGGCAAGAGACCCAGTACTTC. Amino acids: CASSPIRGQETQYF.

The gene calls are TRBV9 and TRBJ2-1; 12 bases are shared with TRBD2. Per the germline V gene, CDR1 is SGDLS and CDR2 is YYNGEE. After removal of 1 base from V and 4 bases from J, the junction contained 0 bases not matched to a gene. CDR3 length: 15 residues. CDR3 coding DNA: TGTGCCAGCAGCGTAACTAGCGGGGGGTACAATGAGCAGTTCTTC. It encodes CASSVTSGGYNEQFF.

As DNA, the CDR3 is TGTGCCAGCAGATTGTCCGGGACCCACGACGAGCAGTACTTC. Its protein is CASRLSGTHDEQYF. The V call is TRBV28, the J call TRBJ2-7, with D perhaps being TRBD1 or TRBD2 (5 bases each). The V gene's germline CDR1 is MDHEN and CDR2 SYDVKM. The CDR3 is 14 residues long. V dropped 6 bases and J dropped 5 bases, with 17 bases sitting between them.

The chain joins TRBV5-6 to TRBJ2-1; no clear D. V was pared by 2 bases and J by 6 bases, with 9 bases between. CDR3 size: 13 residues. Germline values: CDR1 SGHDT, CDR2 YYEEEE. CDR3 nucleotides: TGTGCCAGCAGCTTTAGACCGGGCAATGAGCAGTTCTTC. Protein sequence: CASSFRPGNEQFF.

The chain combines TRBV7-6 with TRBJ2-7; D gene uncertain. Germline CDR1 SGHVS, CDR2 FNYEAQ. There are 15 residues in the CDR3. The germline V and J ends were trimmed by 1 base and 1 base, with 11 bases remaining between them. CDR3 residues: CASSLEISGSYEQYF. CDR3 sequence (DNA): TGTGCCAGCAGCTTAGAAATTTCAGGTTCCTACGAGCAGTACTTC.

This sequence joins TRBV7-9 and TRBJ2-1; 14 positions match TRBD2. Germline-derived CDR1 and CDR2 are SEHNR and FQNEAQ (reference sequence). CDR3 length: 18 amino acids. V trimming: 5 bases; J trimming: 4 bases; junction bases outside the gene matches: 10. CDR3 region: CASSQGTSGRKLYNEQFF. CDR3 sequence (DNA): TGTGCCAGCAGCCAAGGGACTAGCGGGAGAAAATTATACAATGAGCAGTTCTTC.

The chain couples TRBV13 to TRBJ2-7; D possibly matches TRBD1 or TRBD2 (5 bases each). Germline V gene data show CDR1 as PRHDT and CDR2 as FYEKMQ (reference sequence). The CDR3 sequence is 14 residues long. V lost 3 bases to trimming and J lost 1 base, with 10 bases between them. CDR3 region: CASSFRGRSYEQYF. The CDR3 DNA sequence: TGTGCCAGCAGCTTTCGGGGCAGATCCTACGAGCAGTACTTC. The variable domain in full, completed from reference TRBV13 and TRBJ2-7, reads AAGVIQSPRHLIKEKRETATLKCYPIPRHDTVYWYQQGPGQDPQFLISFYEKMQSDKGSIPDRFSAQQFSDYHSELNMSSLELGDSALYFCASSFRGRSYEQYFGPGTRLTVT.

The V and J genes are TRBV6-2 or TRBV6-3 and TRBJ2-3, with 12 bases fitting TRBD2. Germline-derived CDR1 and CDR2 are MNHEY and SVGEGT. V shed 1 base and J 6 bases; nucleotides not matched to a gene: 5. This CDR3 is built from 16 residues. The CDR3 region has the DNA TGTGCCAGCAGTTACTTGACTAGCGGGGGCGCGGATACGCAGTATTTT. It codes for CASSYLTSGGADTQYF.

This chain connects TRBV10-3 to TRBJ2-3; tentatively, D is TRBD2 (6 bases). Germline V gives CDR1 ENHRY, CDR2 SYGVKD. This CDR3 comprises 14 residues. The germline V and J ends were trimmed by 2 bases and 0 bases, with 6 bases remaining between them. CDR3 amino acids: CAISESGSTDTQYF. Written as DNA, the CDR3 is TGTGCCATCAGTGAGAGCGGGAGCACAGATACGCAGTATTTT.

The chain combines TRBV14 with TRBJ1-1; 7 nucleotides align to TRBD1. The CDR3 spans 14 residues. In germline, CDR1 is SGHDN, CDR2 FVKESK. V lost 4 bases to trimming and J lost 4 bases; unmatched junction nucleotides: 6. Here the CDR3 reads CASSPVSGGTEAFF. CDR3 nucleotide sequence: TGTGCCAGCAGCCCAGTGTCAGGGGGCACTGAAGCTTTCTTT.

In its sample, this clonotype was seen a few times. Sequence at one end of the junction differs from germline and may be a read error. The chain recombines TRBV4-1 with TRBJ1-5, with unresolved D. The CDR3 runs to 12 residues. Germline V gives CDR1 MGHRA, CDR2 YSYEKL. The CDR3 coding sequence is TGTGCCAGCAGCCAGGAAAATCAGCCCCAGCATTTT. This sequence encodes CASSQENQPQHF.

The chain carries TRBV15 and TRBJ1-4; 7 positions match TRBD1. CDR3 length: 15 residues. Germline V CDR1 and CDR2: LNHNV, YYDKDF (reference sequence). V lost 5 bases and J lost 4; bases outside the gene matches: 7. CDR3 residues: CATSPPWDSNEKLFF. The DNA for the CDR3 is TGTGCCACCAGCCCACCTTGGGACAGTAATGAAAAACTGTTTTTT.

A single count supports this clonotype. The genes are TRBV9 and TRBJ2-7; D not certain. V lost 0 bases and J 3 bases, leaving 10 bases between the germline ends. CDR3 length: 14 residues. Germline V gene lookup returns CDR1 SGDLS and CDR2 YYNGEE. The CDR3 DNA follows: TGTGCCAGCAGCGTAGGTAGGCACAGCTACGAGCAGTACTTC. It specifies CASSVGRHSYEQYF. The complete variable domain, with remaining parts taken from reference TRBV9 and TRBJ2-7, reads DSGVTQTPKHLITATGQRVTLRCSPRSGDLSVYWYQQSLDQGLQFLIQYYNGEERAKGNILERFSAQQFPDLHSELNLSSLELGDSALYFCASSVGRHSYEQYFGPGTRLTVT.

This clonotype was recorded once. The chain has TRBV9 and TRBJ2-7; D not certain. The germline CDR1 and CDR2 sequences are SGDLS and YYNGEE. The CDR3 extends over 11 amino acids. Between the trimmed V and J ends, which lost 4 bases and 7 bases, there was a span of 9 bases. The CDR3: CASSPLEEQYF. The CDR3 bases are TGTGCCAGCAGCCCGTTGGAGGAGCAGTACTTC. Variable domain in full (rest from reference TRBV9 and TRBJ2-7): DSGVTQTPKHLITATGQRVTLRCSPRSGDLSVYWYQQSLDQGLQFLIQYYNGEERAKGNILERFSAQQFPDLHSELNLSSLELGDSALYFCASSPLEEQYFGPGTRLTVT.

The J gene is TRBJ2-7, the V gene TRBV11-2; D is unresolved. This CDR3 has 14 amino acids. Between the trimmed V and J ends, which lost 5 bases and 0 bases, there was a span of 11 bases. In germline, CDR1 is SGHAT, CDR2 FQNNGV. CDR3 loop: CASSPSVGSYEQYF. In DNA, the CDR3 is TGTGCCAGCAGCCCGAGTGTGGGCTCCTACGAGCAGTACTTC.

The V call is TRBV29-1, the J call TRBJ2-1; D uncertain. Germline CDR1 reads SQVTM; CDR2 reads ANQGSEA. The CDR3 runs 15 residues. Between the trimmed V and J ends, which lost 1 base and 0 bases, there was a span of 10 bases. This CDR3 reads CSVEGGISSYNEQFF. CDR3 bases: TGCAGCGTTGAAGGTGGGATTAGCTCCTACAATGAGCAGTTCTTC.

The chain uses TRBV5-1 and TRBJ1-2; tentatively, D is TRBD1 (6 bases). CDR3 length: 15 residues. From germline, CDR1 is SGHRS and CDR2 YFSETQ. The V and J ends lost 0 bases and 6 bases respectively, with 15 bases between them. CDR3 sequence reads: CASSLGTDFFDGYTF. The CDR3 nucleotides are TGCGCCAGCAGCTTGGGGACAGACTTCTTCGATGGCTACACCTTC.

The gene calls are TRBV3-1 and TRBJ1-5; 8 bases are a match to TRBD1. The CDR3 is 16 amino acids. With V trimmed by 4 bases and J by 6 bases, 11 bases remained unmatched. Germline V lookup: CDR1 LGHDT, CDR2 YNNKEL (reference sequence). The CDR3 DNA reads TGTGCCAGCAGCCTTCCGACGATCAGGGGGCCTCAGCCCCAGCATTTT. Translated: CASSLPTIRGPQPQHF. The complete variable domain, with remaining parts taken from reference TRBV3-1 and TRBJ1-5, reads DTAVSQTPKYLVTQMGNDKSIKCEQNLGHDTMYWYKQDSKKFLKIMFSYNNKELIINETVPNRFSPKSPDKAHLNLHINSLELGDSAVYFCASSLPTIRGPQPQHFGDGTRLSIL.

This sequence joins TRBV12-5 and TRBJ2-3, with 13 bases lining up with TRBD2. V shed 5 bases and J 0 bases; nucleotides not matched to a gene: 5. The CDR3 is 17 residues long. CDR1 is LGHNT, CDR2 FRNRAP, per germline. CDR3 region: CASGLGTSGTSTDTQYF. CDR3 DNA sequence: TGTGCTAGTGGTCTAGGGACTAGCGGGACGAGCACAGATACGCAGTATTTT.

This rearrangement joins TRBV29-1 to TRBJ2-6; 8 nucleotides agree with TRBD1. The V gene end was trimmed by 4 bases and the J gene end by 1 base; junction bases not matched to a gene: 9. Germline-derived CDR1 and CDR2 are SQVTM and ANQGSEA. There are 17 residues in the CDR3. The CDR3, as DNA: TGCAGCGTTGCAGGGGGCCAGTGGTCTTCTGGGGCCAACGTCCTGACTTTC. Translated: CSVAGGQWSSGANVLTF.

The chain uses TRBV4-1 and TRBJ2-7, with TRBD2 matching over 7 bases. Germline-derived CDR1 and CDR2 are MGHRA and YSYEKL. The J segment lost 5 bases and the V segment lost 0 bases, leaving 7 bases of the junction unmatched. This CDR3 spans 15 amino acids. The CDR3 DNA reads TGCGCCAGCAGCCAAGACAAACTAGCGATCGACGAGCAGTACTTC. It translates to CASSQDKLAIDEQYF.

The gene calls are TRBV5-1 and TRBJ1-1; 7 bases fit TRBD1. The germline V gene encodes CDR1 SGHRS and CDR2 YFSETQ. CDR3 length equals 15 residues. Trimming removed 4 bases from V and 0 bases from J; junction bases left unmatched: 6. The CDR3 DNA follows: TGCGCCAGCAGCGAACCAGGGGGAATGAACACTGAAGCTTTCTTT. Residues: CASSEPGGMNTEAFF.

The chain employs TRBV25-1 and TRBJ2-5; a possible D gene is TRBD1 (5 bases). The CDR3 extends over 13 amino acids. Germline V gene sequence: CDR1 MGHDK, CDR2 SYGVNS. The V gene lost 4 bases and the J gene lost 4 bases, with 10 bases spanning the gap. CDR3: CASSVAGIETQYF. The CDR3 DNA follows: TGTGCCAGCAGTGTTGCAGGGATAGAGACCCAGTACTTC.

The chain links TRBV2 to TRBJ2-2, with 7 bases aligning to TRBD2. In germline, CDR1 is SNHLY, CDR2 FYNNEI. The CDR3 extends over 14 amino acids. V lost 7 bases and J lost 1; bases outside the gene matches: 3. The CDR3 nucleotides are TGTGCCAGCAAAGAGCGGGAGAACACCGGGGAGCTGTTTTTT. This codes for CASKERENTGELFF.